Reported below is one TCR beta chain. Its antigen is still unknown. Trimming left V 5 bases short and J 1 base short, with 11 bases between. The CDR3 spans 14 residues. Germline loops: CDR1 KGHSH, CDR2 LQKENI. This record comes from a study of tumor-infiltrating lymphocytes in localized non-small cell lung cancer. Profiled with immunoSEQ multiplex PCR; TCRdb holds only in-frame clones, not every one. The table shows tens of thousands of clones, with approximately 85% occurring only once. The study's findings and limits: Technical variation could not be separated from intratumor heterogeneity here.

The rearrangement uses TRBV18 and TRBJ1-1; D is ambiguous. The source material was lung tumor tissue. The clonotype originates from a human donor with non-small cell lung cancer. In DNA, the CDR3 is TGTGCCAGCTCATTGGAACGGCAGAACACTGAAGCTTTCTTT. It codes for CASSLERQNTEAFF.